The 25 T cell receptor beta chains below were found in one sample sequenced in a study of blood T cell repertoires in COVID-19. Assay used: immunoSEQ multiplex PCR; TCRdb lists only in-frame clones, some missing. The sample lists 97,000 or so clones, over 80% occurring once. Sequences were obtained from peripheral blood. The receptors come from an older man with acute or convalescent COVID-19.

DNA for the CDR3: TGTGCCAGCAGCTTACTAAGTACTAATCAGCCCCAGCATTTT. The encoded protein is CASSLLSTNQPQHF. This chain uses TRBV7-8 with TRBJ1-5; D not certain. CDR1 is SGHVS, CDR2 FQNEAQ, per germline. The CDR3 extends over 14 amino acids. Trimming shortened V by 2 bases and J by 4 bases, and 9 bases separated the two germline ends.

The J gene is TRBJ2-5, the V gene TRBV6-5; D not resolved. This CDR3 is 13 amino acids long. In germline, CDR1 is MNHEY, CDR2 SVGAGI. V lost 3 bases, J lost 2 bases, and 7 bases lay in between. CDR3 protein: CASSYGPQETQYF. Written as DNA, the CDR3 is TGTGCCAGCAGTTATGGGCCACAAGAGACCCAGTACTTC.

The chain joins TRBV19 to TRBJ2-2; 7 bases line up with TRBD2. The CDR3 is 14 amino acids. The junction had 5 bases not matched to a gene; V was cut back by 4 bases and J by 6 bases. CDR1 and CDR2 (germline): LNHDA, SQIVND (reference sequence). CDR3 sequence reads: CASSTGLWAGELFF. The CDR3 DNA is TGTGCCAGTAGTACGGGACTATGGGCCGGGGAGCTGTTTTTT.

The chain links TRBV5-6 to TRBJ2-4; D ambiguous. The germline V gene encodes CDR1 SGHDT and CDR2 YYEEEE. V lost 1 base and J 0 bases, leaving 8 bases between the germline ends. There are 15 residues in the CDR3. This chain's CDR3 is CASSLSGLAKNIQYF. The CDR3 DNA follows: TGTGCCAGCAGCTTGAGTGGGCTAGCCAAAAACATTCAGTACTTC.

The CDR3 here is CASSFGQMGQETQYF. The CDR3 nucleotides read TGTGCCAGCAGCTTCGGACAGATGGGCCAAGAGACCCAGTACTTC. The V and J genes are TRBV7-2 and TRBJ2-5; TRBD1 is a possible D gene (6 bases). The V end was cut by 3 bases, the J end by 1 base, with 12 bases between. In germline, CDR1 is SGHTA, CDR2 FQGNSA. This CDR3 is 15 amino acids long.

The chain carries TRBV7-2 and TRBJ2-5; TRBD2 aligns across 8 bases. Germline lookup yields CDR1 SGHTA and CDR2 FQGNSA. Trimming took 3 bases from V and 1 from J; bases not matched to a gene: 4. The CDR3 contains 15 residues. The DNA for the CDR3 is TGTGCCAGCAGCTTTAGCGGGGCAGTCCAAGAGACCCAGTACTTC. It yields the protein CASSFSGAVQETQYF.

The J gene is TRBJ2-3, the V gene TRBV9, with D tentatively TRBD1 (5 bases). Germline V gene lookup returns CDR1 SGDLS and CDR2 YYNGEE. The V and J ends lost 3 bases and 5 bases respectively, with 13 bases between them. The CDR3 length is 14 residues. CDR3 region: CASSAQPGLDTQYF. In nucleotides, the CDR3 is TGTGCCAGCAGCGCTCAACCAGGGTTAGATACGCAGTATTTT.

The V and J genes are TRBV27 and TRBJ2-5; D gene ambiguous. The CDR3 loop spans 14 amino acids. Per germline, CDR1 MNHEY and CDR2 SMNVEV (reference sequence). V was pared by 6 bases and J by 4 bases, with 15 bases between. CDR3: CASSPTEPRETQYF. CDR3 nucleotides: TGTGCCAGCAGCCCCACTGAGCCCCGAGAGACCCAGTACTTC.

V is TRBV10-2 and J is TRBJ2-1, with a weak D call TRBD2 (6 bases). The CDR3 has 19 amino acids. The germline V gene encodes CDR1 WSHSY and CDR2 SAAADI. Trimming removed 0 bases at V and 0 bases at J, with 18 bases between. The CDR3 DNA is TGCGCCAGCAGTGAGTCTACTAGCAGCCCCCATAGCTCCTACAATGAGCAGTTCTTC. As protein: CASSESTSSPHSSYNEQFF.

V usage is TRBV7-2 and J usage is TRBJ1-4, with unresolved D. V was trimmed by 2 bases and J by 0 bases, leaving 10 bases between them. The germline V gene has CDR1 SGHTA and CDR2 FQGNSA. The CDR3 totals 16 residues. The CDR3 sequence: CASSLRGTATNEKLFF. CDR3 sequence (DNA): TGTGCCAGCAGCTTACGGGGAACCGCAACTAATGAAAAACTGTTTTTT.

The gene calls are TRBV18 and TRBJ1-2; D remains ambiguous. Trimming cost V 0 bases and J 7 bases, with 12 bases left between them. The CDR3 contains 14 residues. Germline lookup yields CDR1 KGHSH and CDR2 LQKENI. In DNA form, the CDR3 reads TGTGCCAGCTCACCACCCCCTAATCTCCCTGGCTACACCTTC. Translated: CASSPPPNLPGYTF.

V and J are TRBV18 and TRBJ1-1; no firm D call. Trimming took 4 bases from V and 1 from J, leaving 7 bases between them. Germline V gene lookup returns CDR1 KGHSH and CDR2 LQKENI. The CDR3 has 13 residues. CDR3 nucleotides: TGTGCCAGCTCACTATCGAGGAACACTGAAGCTTTCTTT. Encoded protein: CASSLSRNTEAFF.

This rearrangement joins TRBV2 to TRBJ2-3, with 9 bases lining up with TRBD2. The germline gives CDR1 SNHLY, CDR2 FYNNEI. The CDR3 runs to 14 residues. V lost 6 bases, J lost 3 bases, and 4 bases stayed unmatched. In DNA form, the CDR3 reads TGTGCCAGCAGGAGACTAGCGGTAACAGATACGCAGTATTTT. Encoded protein: CASRRLAVTDTQYF.

This clone was counted at least ten times. V and J are TRBV2 and TRBJ2-1; D call uncertain. CDR1 and CDR2 (germline): SNHLY, FYNNEI. Trimming took off 5 bases at V and 15 bases at J, with 14 bases between the two ends. This CDR3 is built from 11 residues. The CDR3 region has the DNA TGTGCCAGCAGTCTAAAGCCCGAATGGTTCTTC. It translates to CASSLKPEWFF.

For this clone: The sample contains more than one DNA sequence encoding this CDR3. The chain recombines TRBV19 with TRBJ1-1, with D unclear. V lost 4 bases and J lost 1, with 10 bases in between. Germline values: CDR1 LNHDA, CDR2 SQIVND (reference sequence). This CDR3 has 14 amino acids. Here the CDR3 DNA reads TGTGCCAGTAGTACTCTCAGACAGAACACTGAAGCTTTCTTT. Amino acids: CASSTLRQNTEAFF.

The genes are TRBV6-2 or TRBV6-3 and TRBJ1-1; TRBD1 agrees at 7 bases. CDR1 and CDR2 from the germline V gene are MNHEY and SVGEGT. This CDR3 is 14 amino acids long. J gave up 1 base and V 5 bases, and 4 bases lay outside the gene matches. The CDR3: CASSVDRWNTEAFF. In DNA form, the CDR3 reads TGTGCCAGCAGTGTGGACAGGTGGAACACTGAAGCTTTCTTT.

The chain combines TRBV5-8 with TRBJ2-2; 7 nucleotides agree with TRBD2. V was pared by 0 bases and J by 9 bases, with 11 bases of the junction left unmatched. Germline CDR1 SGHTS, CDR2 YDEGEE. The CDR3 contains 16 residues. CDR3 in amino acids: CASSLVASGLNRELFF. The DNA for the CDR3 is TGTGCCAGCAGCTTGGTGGCTAGCGGCCTTAATAGGGAGCTGTTTTTT.

The chain links TRBV10-3 to TRBJ2-2, with D perhaps TRBD1 (6 bases). The CDR3 has 16 amino acids. CDR1 is ENHRY and CDR2 is SYGVKD in the germline V gene. With 5 bases removed from V and 0 bases from J, the gap between germline ends came to 13 bases. The CDR3 region has the DNA TGTGCCATCAGTATACAGGGTAATCCGAACACCGGGGAGCTGTTTTTT. Protein sequence: CAISIQGNPNTGELFF.

J is TRBJ1-6 and V is TRBV6-5, with D uncertain. Germline CDR1 is MNHEY and CDR2 is SVGAGI. With 7 bases removed from V and 6 bases from J, the gap between germline ends came to 16 bases. CDR3 length equals 15 residues. CDR3 in DNA: TGTGCCAGCATCGAAGGCCTGGGAGGTAATTCACCCCTCCACTTT. Its protein product is CASIEGLGGNSPLHF.

This sequence joins TRBV24-1 and TRBJ2-7; D might be TRBD1 (6 bases). Trimming removed 9 bases at V and 3 bases at J, with 14 bases between. Germline V gene lookup returns CDR1 KGHDR and CDR2 SFDVKD. The CDR3 covers 13 residues. CDR3 in amino acids: CATQHRAGYEQYF. The CDR3 nucleotides are TGTGCCACCCAACACAGGGCCGGCTACGAGCAGTACTTC.

Concerning this clone: At the DNA level, this CDR3 is encoded by other sequences in the same sample as well. This chain connects TRBV27 to TRBJ1-5; no definite D call. CDR1 and CDR2 (germline): MNHEY, SMNVEV (reference sequence). CDR3 length: 15 residues. V was cut by 3 bases and J by 0 bases, with 9 bases left in between. As DNA, the CDR3 is TGTGCCAGCAGTTTGTCCTTGTATAGCAATCAGCCCCAGCATTTT. This sequence encodes CASSLSLYSNQPQHF.

V and J are TRBV10-2 and TRBJ1-5; D is possibly TRBD1 (6 bases). CDR3 length: 14 amino acids. CDR1 is WSHSY and CDR2 is SAAADI in the germline V gene. The ends were cut back, 5 bases at V and 1 base at J, with 9 bases in the middle. The CDR3 spells CASSQQGSNQPQHF. The CDR3 region has the DNA TGCGCCAGCAGTCAGCAGGGGAGCAATCAGCCCCAGCATTTT.

This chain connects TRBV18 to TRBJ1-4, with D uncertain. The CDR3 is made up of 14 amino acids. Trimming cost V 3 bases and J 4 bases, with 9 bases left between them. Germline V gene lookup returns CDR1 KGHSH and CDR2 LQKENI. The CDR3 spells CASSPTTVNEKLFF. Here the CDR3 DNA reads TGTGCCAGCTCACCTACAACAGTTAATGAAAAACTGTTTTTT. The variable domain in full, completed from reference TRBV18 and TRBJ1-4, reads NAGVMQNPRHLVRRRGQEARLRCSPMKGHSHVYWYRQLPEEGLKFMVYLQKENIIDESGMPKERFSAEFPKEGPSILRIQQVVRGDSAAYFCASSPTTVNEKLFFGSGTQLSVL.

The CDR3 region has the DNA TGTGCCAGCAGTTACTCGAAGGGACAGGGGCGAGGCTACACCTTC. Amino acid sequence: CASSYSKGQGRGYTF. This chain links TRBV6-5 with TRBJ1-2; TRBD1 aligns across 10 bases. The CDR3 sequence is 15 residues long. The germline V gene has CDR1 MNHEY and CDR2 SVGAGI. V trimming: 0 bases; J trimming: 8 bases; junction bases outside the gene matches: 6.

The sample holds one count of this clone. The rearrangement links TRBV3-1 (or the pseudogene TRBV3-2) to TRBJ1-2; D is undetermined. The CDR3 is 14 amino acids. Looked up from germline, CDR1 is LGHDT and CDR2 is YNNKEL (reference sequence). The germline V and J ends were trimmed by 4 bases and 5 bases, with 14 bases remaining between them. Here the CDR3 reads CASSPYGSSYGYTF. The DNA for the CDR3 is TGTGCCAGCAGCCCTTACGGGTCCTCGTATGGCTACACCTTC.